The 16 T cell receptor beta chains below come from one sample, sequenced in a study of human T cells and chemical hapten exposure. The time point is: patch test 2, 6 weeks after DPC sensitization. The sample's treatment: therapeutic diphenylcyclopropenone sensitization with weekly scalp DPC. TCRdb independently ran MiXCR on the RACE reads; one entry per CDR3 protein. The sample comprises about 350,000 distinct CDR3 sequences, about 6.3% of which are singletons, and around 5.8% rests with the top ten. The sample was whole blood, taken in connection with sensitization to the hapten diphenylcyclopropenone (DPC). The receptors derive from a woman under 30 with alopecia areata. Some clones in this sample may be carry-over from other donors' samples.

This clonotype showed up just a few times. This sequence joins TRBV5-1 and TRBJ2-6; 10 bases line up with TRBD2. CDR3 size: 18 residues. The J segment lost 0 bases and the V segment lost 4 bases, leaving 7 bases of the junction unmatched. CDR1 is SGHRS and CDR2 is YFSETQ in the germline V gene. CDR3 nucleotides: TGCGCCAGCAGCGCTACTAGCGGGGCCGTCTCTGGGGCCAACGTCCTGACTTTC. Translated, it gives CASSATSGAVSGANVLTF.

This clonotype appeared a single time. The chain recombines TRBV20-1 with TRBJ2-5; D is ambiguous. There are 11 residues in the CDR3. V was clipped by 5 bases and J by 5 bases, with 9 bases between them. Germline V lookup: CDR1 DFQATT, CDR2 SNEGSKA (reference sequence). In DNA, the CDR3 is TGCAGTGCTTCAAGGTCGGAGACCCAGTACTTC. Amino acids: CSASRSETQYF.

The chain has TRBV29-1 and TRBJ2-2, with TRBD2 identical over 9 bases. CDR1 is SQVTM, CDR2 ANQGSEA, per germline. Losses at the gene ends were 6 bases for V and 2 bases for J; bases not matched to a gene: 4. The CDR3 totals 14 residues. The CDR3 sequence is CSVRAGGNTGELFF. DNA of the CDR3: TGCAGCGTCAGAGCGGGGGGTAACACCGGGGAGCTGTTTTTT.

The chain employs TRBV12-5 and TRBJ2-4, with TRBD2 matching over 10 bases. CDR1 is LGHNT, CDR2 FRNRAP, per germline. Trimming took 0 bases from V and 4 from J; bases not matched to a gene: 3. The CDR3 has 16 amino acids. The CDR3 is CASGLVAGGPKNIQYF. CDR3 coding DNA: TGTGCTAGTGGTTTGGTAGCGGGGGGGCCTAAAAACATTCAGTACTTC.

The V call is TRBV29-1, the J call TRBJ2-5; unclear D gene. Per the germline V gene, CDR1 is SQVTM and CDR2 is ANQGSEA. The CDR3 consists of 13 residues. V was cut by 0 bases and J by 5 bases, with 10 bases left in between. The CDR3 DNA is TGCAGCGTTGAAGAGGCAAGTCGGGAGACCCAGTACTTC. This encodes CSVEEASRETQYF. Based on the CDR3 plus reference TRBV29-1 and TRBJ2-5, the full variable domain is SAVISQKPSRDICQRGTSLTIQCQVDSQVTMMFWYRQQPGQSLTLIATANQGSEATYESGFVIDKFPISRPNLTFSTLTVSNMSPEDSSIYLCSVEEASRETQYFGPGTRLLVL.

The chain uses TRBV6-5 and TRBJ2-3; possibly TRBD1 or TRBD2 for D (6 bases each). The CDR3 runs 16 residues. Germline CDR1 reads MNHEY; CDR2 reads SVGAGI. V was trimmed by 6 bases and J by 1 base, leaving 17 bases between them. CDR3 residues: CASRRSGGAGTDTQYF. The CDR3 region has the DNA TGTGCCAGCAGGCGATCCGGGGGCGCCGGCACAGATACGCAGTATTTT.

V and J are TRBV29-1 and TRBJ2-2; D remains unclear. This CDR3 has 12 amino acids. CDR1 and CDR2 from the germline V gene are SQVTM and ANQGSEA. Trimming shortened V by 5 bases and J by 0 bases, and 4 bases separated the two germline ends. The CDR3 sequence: CSVIANTGELFF. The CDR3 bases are TGCAGCGTTATTGCGAACACCGGGGAGCTGTTTTTT.

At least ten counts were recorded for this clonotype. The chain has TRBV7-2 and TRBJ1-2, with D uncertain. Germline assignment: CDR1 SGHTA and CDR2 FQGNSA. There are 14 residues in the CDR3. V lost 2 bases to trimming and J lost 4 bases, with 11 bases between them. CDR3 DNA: TGTGCCAGCAGCTTACTTACTGCATCCTATGGCTACACCTTC. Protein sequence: CASSLLTASYGYTF.

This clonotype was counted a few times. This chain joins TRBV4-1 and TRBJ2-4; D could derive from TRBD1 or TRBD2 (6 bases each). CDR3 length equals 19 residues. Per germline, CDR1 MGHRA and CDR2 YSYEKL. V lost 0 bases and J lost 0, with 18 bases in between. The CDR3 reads CASSQDRPGDSRAKNIQYF. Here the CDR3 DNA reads TGCGCCAGCAGCCAAGATAGGCCAGGGGACTCACGAGCCAAAAACATTCAGTACTTC.

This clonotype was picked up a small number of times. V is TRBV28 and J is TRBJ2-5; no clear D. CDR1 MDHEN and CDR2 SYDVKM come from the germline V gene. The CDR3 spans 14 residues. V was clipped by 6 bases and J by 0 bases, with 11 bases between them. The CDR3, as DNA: TGTGCCAGCAGCCTCACACTGTACCAAGAGACCCAGTACTTC. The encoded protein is CASSLTLYQETQYF.

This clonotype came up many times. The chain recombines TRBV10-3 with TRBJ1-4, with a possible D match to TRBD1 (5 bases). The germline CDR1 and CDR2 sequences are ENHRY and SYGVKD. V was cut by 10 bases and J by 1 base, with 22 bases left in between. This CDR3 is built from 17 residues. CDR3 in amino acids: CATPEGSQGKTNEKLFF. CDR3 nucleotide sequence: TGTGCCACACCCGAGGGAAGTCAGGGAAAAACTAATGAAAAACTGTTTTTT.

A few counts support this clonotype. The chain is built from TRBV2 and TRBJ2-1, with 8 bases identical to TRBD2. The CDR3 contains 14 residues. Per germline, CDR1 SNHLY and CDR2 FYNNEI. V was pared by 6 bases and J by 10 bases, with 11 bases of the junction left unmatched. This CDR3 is CASRGAGVIREQFF. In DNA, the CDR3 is TGTGCCAGCAGGGGAGCGGGGGTTATCAGGGAGCAGTTCTTC.

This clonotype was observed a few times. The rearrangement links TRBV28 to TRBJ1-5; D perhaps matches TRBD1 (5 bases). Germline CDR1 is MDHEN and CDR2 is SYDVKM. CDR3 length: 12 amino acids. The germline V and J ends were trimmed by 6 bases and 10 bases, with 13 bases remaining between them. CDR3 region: CASSTGGVPQHF. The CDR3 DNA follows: TGTGCCAGCAGCACCGGGGGGGTTCCCCAGCATTTT.

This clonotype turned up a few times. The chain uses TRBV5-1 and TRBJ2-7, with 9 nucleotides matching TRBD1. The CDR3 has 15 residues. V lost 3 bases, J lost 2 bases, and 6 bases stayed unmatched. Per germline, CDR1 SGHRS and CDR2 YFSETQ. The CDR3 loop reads CASSSQRTGAYEQYF. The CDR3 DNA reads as TGCGCCAGCAGCTCGCAGAGGACAGGGGCCTACGAGCAGTACTTC.

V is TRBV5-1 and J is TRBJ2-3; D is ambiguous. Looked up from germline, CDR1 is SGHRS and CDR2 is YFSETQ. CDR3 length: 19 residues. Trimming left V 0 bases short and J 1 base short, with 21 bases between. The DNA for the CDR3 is TGCGCCAGCAGCTTGGGGCTTTGGTCGGGCGGCACCCGCACAGATACGCAGTATTTT. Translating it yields CASSLGLWSGGTRTDTQYF.

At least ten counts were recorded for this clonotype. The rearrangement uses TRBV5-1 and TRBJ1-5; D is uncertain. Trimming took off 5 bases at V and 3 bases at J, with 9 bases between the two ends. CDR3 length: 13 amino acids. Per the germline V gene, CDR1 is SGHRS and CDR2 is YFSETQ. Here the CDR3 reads CASREGINQPQHF. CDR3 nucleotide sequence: TGCGCCAGCAGGGAGGGTATCAATCAGCCCCAGCATTTT.